A selection of T cell receptor beta chains follows, all from one sample in a study of blood T cell repertoires in COVID-19. The table came from immunoSEQ multiplex PCR; TCRdb's copy has only in-frame clones and leaves some out. This table holds around 100,000 clones, around 90% found once. Sequencing was performed on peripheral blood. The receptors originated from a human donor in a cohort sampled during active COVID-19. Each CDR3 is given with its conserved first and last residue. A D gene is named only where the DNA matches it firmly. The size field is filled for only some rows; it gives once, few, many or a size class.

TRBV2	NA	TRBJ1-5	13	NA	TGTGCCAGCAGTGAATGGTCGGGGCAGCCCCAGCATTTT	CASSEWSGQPQHF
TRBV19	NA	TRBJ2-7	15	NA	TGTGCCAGTAGTATAGATCGGGACAATACCTACGAGCAGTACTTC	CASSIDRDNTYEQYF
TRBV30	NA	TRBJ1-6	13	NA	TGTGCCTGGAGTGCCGGGACATCGCAGCCCCTCCACTTT	CAWSAGTSQPLHF
TRBV6-6	NA	TRBJ1-1	15	NA	TGTGCCAGCAGTTACGGGGGACACAAGAACACTGAAGCTTTCTTT	CASSYGGHKNTEAFF
TRBV14	once	TRBJ2-7	14	TRBD1	TGTGCCAGCAGCCGGAGGACAGGGAGCTACGAGCAGTACTTC	CASSRRTGSYEQYF
TRBV7-8	NA	TRBJ1-6	18	NA	TGTGCCAGCAGCTTATGGCCGGGGGATGACGCCTATAATTCACCCCTCCACTTT	CASSLWPGDDAYNSPLHF
TRBV5-1	NA	TRBJ1-1	12	NA	TGCGCCAGCAGCCTACAAACAGGGTTCGCTTTCTTT	CASSLQTGFAFF
TRBV5-1	NA	TRBJ2-1	18	NA	TGCGCCAGCAGCTTGGCCAACGGACAGGGAGGGGAGTACAATGAGCAGTTCTTC	CASSLANGQGGEYNEQFF
TRBV15	NA	TRBJ2-1	15	NA	TGTGCCACCAGCAGAGATCCACAGGGGGGGAATGAGCAGTTCTTC	CATSRDPQGGNEQFF
TRBV9	NA	TRBJ1-6	18	TRBD1	TGTGCCAGCAGCGTTTCGGACAGGGGCGAACCGTATAATTCACCCCTCCACTTT	CASSVSDRGEPYNSPLHF
TRBV5-4	NA	TRBJ2-7	15	TRBD1	TGTGCCAGCAGCTTGGCGGCAGGGGGCGCCTACGAGCAGTACTTC	CASSLAAGGAYEQYF
TRBV7-2	NA	TRBJ2-5	19	TRBD2	TGTGCCAGCAGCCCTTTGGGGGCAGGGGTAGCGGGAGTTCGGGAGACCCAGTACTTC	CASSPLGAGVAGVRETQYF
TRBV18	NA	TRBJ2-7	14	NA	TGTGCCAGCTCACCAGTTACGGGAGCCTACGAGCAGTACTTC	CASSPVTGAYEQYF
TRBV20-1	few	TRBJ1-2	10	NA	TGCAGTGCTGGACAGTATGGCTACACCTTC	CSAGQYGYTF
TRBV28	NA	TRBJ2-4	17	TRBD2	TGTGCCAGCAGTTTTGGGCTAGCGGATCTAGCCAAAAACATTCAGTACTTC	CASSFGLADLAKNIQYF
TRBV2	once	TRBJ2-6	17	TRBD1	TGTGCCAGCACTACGGGACAGGCACTTTCTGGGGCCAACGTCCTGACTTTC	CASTTGQALSGANVLTF
TRBV19	NA	TRBJ2-3	13	NA	TGTGCCAGTAAGGGAGGGGGGACAGATACGCAGTATTTT	CASKGGGTDTQYF
TRBV18	NA	TRBJ1-2	13	NA	TGTGCCAGCTCACCGGGCAGGGCCGATGGCTACACCTTC	CASSPGRADGYTF
TRBV27	NA	TRBJ2-7	14	NA	TGTGCCAGCAAACCCCACGGCGGCCCCTACGAGCAGTACTTC	CASKPHGGPYEQYF
TRBV15	NA	TRBJ2-7	16	NA	TGTGCCACCAGCCTTGGCAGGGTCCCTTCCCTTTACGAGCAGTACTTC	CATSLGRVPSLYEQYF
TRBV6-2/TRBV6-3	NA	TRBJ2-2	15	TRBD1	TGTGCCAGCAGTAGACAGGGGGCTAACACCGGGGAGCTGTTTTTT	CASSRQGANTGELFF
TRBV5-4	NA	TRBJ2-7	15	TRBD1	TGTGCCAGCAGGTCCGGGACAGACCCTTCCTACGAGCAGTACTTC	CASRSGTDPSYEQYF
TRBV6-4	NA	TRBJ1-1	14	NA	TGTGCCAGCAGTAAGACCCAGGGGAACACTGAAGCTTTCTTT	CASSKTQGNTEAFF
TRBV14	NA	TRBJ2-1	19	TRBD2	TGTGCCAGCAGCCGTCTCGGGACTAGCGGGAGTCGGCCCCACAATGAGCAGTTCTTC	CASSRLGTSGSRPHNEQFF
TRBV18	NA	TRBJ1-1	15	TRBD1	TGTGCCAGCTCACCGTCCGACAGGGGGAACACTGAAGCTTTCTTT	CASSPSDRGNTEAFF
TRBV18	NA	TRBJ1-5	13	NA	TGTGCCAGCTCGTCGGGTGTGAATCAGCCCCAGCATTTT	CASSSGVNQPQHF
TRBV4-2	NA	TRBJ2-1	18	TRBD2	TGTGCCAGCAGCCACCTAGCGGGAGGGTCGAGCTCCTACAATGAGCAGTTCTTC	CASSHLAGGSSSYNEQFF
TRBV5-1	NA	TRBJ1-1	15	NA	TGCGCCAGCAGCTTGGGGAGTAACAGGGCTATTGAAGCTTTCTTT	CASSLGSNRAIEAFF
TRBV4-3	NA	TRBJ1-5	15	NA	TGCGCCAGCAGCCAAGATGGGGGGGAGTATCAGCCCCAGCATTTT	CASSQDGGEYQPQHF
TRBV5-1	NA	TRBJ1-5	15	TRBD1	TGCGCCAGCAGCTGGACAGGGGGCGAGGGTCAGCCCCAGCATTTT	CASSWTGGEGQPQHF
TRBV9	NA	TRBJ2-3	16	TRBD2	TGTGCCAGCAGCGTACCATCCCGCGGGAGTGGAGATACGCAGTATTTT	CASSVPSRGSGDTQYF
TRBV19	NA	TRBJ1-5	14	NA	TGTGCCAGTAGGTCCGGGGAGAAAAATCAGCCCCAGCATTTT	CASRSGEKNQPQHF
TRBV5-4	few	TRBJ1-5	16	NA	TGTGCCAGCAGCTCTTTCCAACCACAGGGAAGGCAGCCCCAGCATTTT	CASSSFQPQGRQPQHF
TRBV5-1	NA	TRBJ2-1	13	NA	TGCGCCAGCAGCTTGGCATTCGGTAATGAGCAGTTCTTC	CASSLAFGNEQFF
TRBV6-5	NA	TRBJ2-3	15	NA	TGTGCCAGCAGGCCGCTAGCGCGGTCCACAGATACGCAGTATTTT	CASRPLARSTDTQYF
TRBV6-5	once	TRBJ2-5	15	TRBD2	TGTGCCAGCAGTTACAGGGGGACTAGCGGGCCCCACGAGAACTTC	CASSYRGTSGPHENF
TRBV11-1	NA	TRBJ1-1	13	TRBD1	TGTGCCAGCAGCTGGGACAGGAACACTGAAGCTTTCTTT	CASSWDRNTEAFF
TRBV19	many	TRBJ1-3	17	NA	TGTGCCAGTAGTCTAGAAACAGTTACCCTCTCTGGAAACACCATATATTTT	CASSLETVTLSGNTIYF
TRBV7-8	once	TRBJ2-7	14	TRBD1	TGTGCCAGCAGCTCGACCACAGGGGCCTACGAGCAGTACTTC	CASSSTTGAYEQYF
TRBV19	NA	TRBJ1-5	15	NA	TGTGCCAGTAGTCCCCGCAGGGTAGGCAATCAGCCCCAGCATTTT	CASSPRRVGNQPQHF
TRBV6-5	few	TRBJ2-1	12	NA	TGTGCCAGCAGTTACTTGGGCAGTGAGCAGTTCTTC	CASSYLGSEQFF
TRBV5-1	NA	TRBJ2-1	14	NA	TGCGCCAGCAGTTTGGGTAGCGTCTACAATGAGCAGTTCTTC	CASSLGSVYNEQFF
TRBV6-1	NA	TRBJ1-5	16	NA	TGTGCCAGCAGTGACAGCCTCTATGAGGGAAATCAGCCCCAGCATTTT	CASSDSLYEGNQPQHF
TRBV7-9	NA	TRBJ2-7	17	NA	TGTGCCAGCAGCTTCTACCCCCCTTTGGGAGCCGACTACGAGCAGTACTTC	CASSFYPPLGADYEQYF
TRBV9	NA	TRBJ2-1	15	TRBD2	TGTGCCAGCAGCGGCCTAGCGGGGGACTACAATGAGCAGTTCTTC	CASSGLAGDYNEQFF
TRBV6-1	NA	TRBJ2-2	15	NA	TGTGCCACCTATGCCGGCAGGGTAGTCACCGGGGAGCTGTTTTTT	CATYAGRVVTGELFF
TRBV24-1	NA	TRBJ1-5	18	NA	TGTGCCACCTACTTCGAAGTCGTGAGACAGGCTGTCAATCAGCCCCAGCATTTT	CATYFEVVRQAVNQPQHF
TRBV11-3	NA	TRBJ2-7	14	NA	TGTGCCAGCAGCTTACCAGGGAAATCCTACGAGCAGTACTTC	CASSLPGKSYEQYF
TRBV11-3	once	TRBJ2-3	15	NA	TGTGCCAGCAGCCGCGGACTGTCAGGTCCAGATACGCAGTATTTT	CASSRGLSGPDTQYF
TRBV11-2	few	TRBJ2-4	13	NA	TGTGCCAGCAGCCCTCCGGAGGGGTACATTCAGTACTTC	CASSPPEGYIQYF
TRBV7-9	NA	TRBJ1-2	13	TRBD1	TGTGCCAGCAGCTTAATGACAGGGCCCGAGCCCCACTTC	CASSLMTGPEPHF
TRBV7-3	NA	TRBJ2-2	15	TRBD1	TGTGCCAGCATCCGGGACAGGGGAGGGGCCGGGGAGCTGTTTTTT	CASIRDRGGAGELFF
TRBV7-3	NA	TRBJ1-2	18	NA	TGTGCCAGCAGCTCCCTACCCCGGGCAGGGTCGAGGAGTTATGGCTACACCTTC	CASSSLPRAGSRSYGYTF
TRBV9	once	TRBJ1-2	14	NA	TGTGCCAGCACCCGAGAAGGAGGGAACTATGGCTACACCTTC	CASTREGGNYGYTF
TRBV20-1	NA	TRBJ1-6	15	NA	TGCAGTGCTAGTAGTTGGAGCTCCTATAATTCACCCCTCCACTTT	CSASSWSSYNSPLHF
TRBV18	once	TRBJ1-2	12	NA	TGTGCCAGCTCCGACAGCTACTATGGCTACACCTTC	CASSDSYYGYTF
TRBV30	few	TRBJ1-2	13	NA	TGTGCCTGGAGTGCGGGGAGGGAATATGGCTACACCTTC	CAWSAGREYGYTF
TRBV19	NA	TRBJ1-2	15	NA	TGTGCCAGTAGTCCCCTTAGCGGGACGGTTTATGGCTACACCTTC	CASSPLSGTVYGYTF
TRBV9	NA	TRBJ2-2	16	NA	TGTGCCAGCAGCAAATTAAGGGGGGGACTCACCGGGGAGCTGTTTTTT	CASSKLRGGLTGELFF
TRBV28	NA	TRBJ2-7	16	TRBD1	TGTGCCAGCAGAACTGGGGACAGGGGCCCAATCTACGAGCAGTACTTC	CASRTGDRGPIYEQYF